This T cell receptor beta chain derives from a study of blood T cell repertoires in COVID-19. Source study methods: The authors estimated nucleated cell counts from reference gene primer amplification. The table came from immunoSEQ multiplex PCR; TCRdb's copy has only in-frame clones and leaves some out. The V and J calls and clone size come from that table; D and trimming were worked out from the DNA. The sample includes 200,000 to 250,000 clones, around 84% of them seen just once. This receptor was identified in a man in his forties or fifties who had recovered from COVID-19. Sequencing was performed on peripheral blood.

The CDR3 sequence: CASSEFEGRGPEAFF. In DNA form, the CDR3 reads TGTGCCAGCAGTGAGTTTGAGGGGCGGGGACCTGAAGCTTTCTTT. The chain recombines TRBV6-1 with TRBJ1-1; D possibly corresponds to TRBD1 (5 bases). Per the germline V gene, CDR1 is MNHNS and CDR2 is SASEGT. Trimming left V 3 bases short and J 6 bases short, with 17 bases between. The CDR3 totals 15 residues.